A single sample gave rise to the 20 T cell receptor beta chains below, sequenced in a study of blood T cell repertoires in COVID-19. The data were produced by immunoSEQ multiplex PCR, yet TCRdb's version contains in-frame clones alone and is incomplete. The table includes 90,000 to 150,000 clones, less than 75% detected once. Sequenced material: peripheral blood. The source of these receptors is a human donor with acute or convalescent COVID-19. The donor label of this sample is uncertain.

This chain joins TRBV9 and TRBJ2-2; tentative D call: TRBD1 (6 bases). The germline gives CDR1 SGDLS, CDR2 YYNGEE. The ends were cut back, 4 bases at V and 4 bases at J, with 17 bases in the middle. The CDR3 consists of 16 residues. The CDR3 protein is CASSQLDGGSTGELFF. CDR3 bases: TGTGCCAGCAGCCAGCTGGATGGGGGCTCCACCGGGGAGCTGTTTTTT.

The chain employs TRBV7-9 and TRBJ1-1; D is unclear. Trimming removed 4 bases at V and 0 bases at J, with 12 bases between. The CDR3 runs to 15 residues. Looked up from germline, CDR1 is SEHNR and CDR2 is FQNEAQ (reference sequence). The CDR3 protein is CASSSGYRLNTEAFF. The CDR3 coding sequence is TGTGCCAGCAGCTCCGGGTACCGATTGAACACTGAAGCTTTCTTT.

This chain connects TRBV19 to TRBJ2-5; D possibly corresponds to TRBD1 (6 bases). V was pared by 2 bases and J by 4 bases, with 11 bases between. This CDR3 is 14 amino acids long. Germline-derived CDR1 and CDR2 are LNHDA and SQIVND (reference sequence). DNA of the CDR3: TGTGCCAGTAGTATACAGGGGCTCCGAGAGACCCAGTACTTC. It codes for CASSIQGLRETQYF.

This clone was detected only a few times. The chain carries TRBV25-1 and TRBJ2-3; D possibly corresponds to TRBD2 (5 bases). Germline V CDR1 and CDR2: MGHDK, SYGVNS. This CDR3 has 15 residues. V lost 2 bases to trimming and J lost 4 bases, with 13 bases between them. The DNA of the CDR3 is TGTGCCAGCAGTGAACGGGGAAGGAACGCAGATACGCAGTATTTT. It codes for CASSERGRNADTQYF.

This clone was seen once. V gene TRBV6-5 combines with J gene TRBJ2-2; weak D call: TRBD1 (5 bases). CDR3 length: 14 residues. V was clipped by 6 bases and J by 3 bases, with 11 bases between them. Germline assignment: CDR1 MNHEY and CDR2 SVGAGI. The CDR3 sequence: CASSPPRDTGELFF. In DNA, the CDR3 is TGTGCCAGCAGCCCACCCAGGGACACCGGGGAGCTGTTTTTT.

The V gene is TRBV24-1, the J gene TRBJ2-3; D may be TRBD1 (7 bases). V lost 0 bases to trimming and J lost 5 bases, with 11 bases between them. CDR3 length: 15 residues. Germline CDR1 and CDR2: KGHDR and SFDVKD. The CDR3 DNA sequence: TGTGCCACCAGTGATTTGGGAGGGGGCAAAGATACGCAGTATTTT. It is translated as CATSDLGGGKDTQYF.

V and J are TRBV9 and TRBJ1-3; 8 bases align to TRBD1. V trimming: 3 bases; J trimming: 4 bases; junction bases outside the gene matches: 3. The CDR3 contains 14 residues. Germline CDR1 and CDR2: SGDLS and YYNGEE. The chain's CDR3 is CASSAGTGGNTIYF. The CDR3 DNA reads as TGTGCCAGCAGCGCGGGGACAGGCGGAAACACCATATATTTT.

The chain is built from TRBV30 and TRBJ2-1; TRBD1 aligns across 7 bases. CDR1 is GTSNPN and CDR2 is SVGIG in the germline V gene (reference sequence). With 2 bases clipped from V and 10 bases from J, the junction kept 5 bases outside the gene matches. The length of the CDR3 is 12 residues. The CDR3 loop reads CAWSTGQYEQFF. CDR3 sequence (DNA): TGTGCCTGGAGTACGGGACAGTACGAGCAGTTCTTC.

The chain carries TRBV6-2 or TRBV6-3 and TRBJ2-7; TRBD2 matches at 7 bases. CDR1 is MNHEY, CDR2 SVGEGT, per germline. CDR3 length: 15 amino acids. V lost 3 bases and J lost 0; bases outside the gene matches: 5. As DNA, the CDR3 is TGTGCCAGCAGTTATTGGGCTAGCGGCTCCTACGAGCAGTACTTC. Its protein is CASSYWASGSYEQYF.

This clone was counted between two and nine times. The V and J genes are TRBV1 and TRBJ2-1; the D call in the table, TRBD1, was not verified against the DNA. TRBV1 is termed a pseudogene. The CDR3 is 12 amino acids. CDR3 nucleotide sequence: TGCACCAGCAGCCAACAGGACAGGGGGGTGTTCTTC. Protein sequence: CTSSQQDRGVFF.

This chain joins TRBV24-1 and TRBJ2-2; the D gene is possibly TRBD1 (6 bases). Germline V gene sequence: CDR1 KGHDR, CDR2 SFDVKD. Trimming removed 3 bases from V and 0 bases from J, with 10 bases in between. CDR3 length equals 16 residues. Here the CDR3 reads CATSDAQGSNTGELFF. CDR3 DNA sequence: TGTGCCACCAGTGATGCACAGGGCTCGAACACCGGGGAGCTGTTTTTT.

CDR3 protein: CASRRQGATNTGELFF. The CDR3 DNA sequence: TGTGCCAGCAGGAGACAGGGGGCGACGAACACCGGGGAGCTGTTTTTT. The chain couples TRBV7-8 to TRBJ2-2, with 10 bases matching TRBD1. Germline trimming cut 6 bases from V and 0 bases from J; bases unmatched to any gene: 4. Germline V gene sequence: CDR1 SGHVS, CDR2 FQNEAQ. This CDR3 is built from 16 residues.

The chain carries TRBV6-7 and TRBJ2-7; D is undetermined. TRBV6-7 is an ORF for which the function is uncertain. Trimming stripped 0 bases from V and 2 bases from J, with 11 bases between. This CDR3 is built from 15 residues. CDR3 DNA sequence: TGTGCCAGCAGTTACTCGACTCACGTAACCTACGAGCAGTACTTC. Amino acid sequence: CASSYSTHVTYEQYF.

This chain joins TRBV5-6 and TRBJ1-6; possible D gene TRBD1, 5 bases. Trimming pared 4 bases from V and 0 bases from J, leaving 11 bases between. The CDR3 consists of 16 residues. CDR1 is SGHDT and CDR2 is YYEEEE in the germline V gene. CDR3 sequence: CASSGDFGSYNSPLHF. The CDR3 nucleotides are TGTGCCAGCAGCGGGGACTTTGGCTCCTATAATTCACCCCTCCACTTT.

The V gene is TRBV19, the J gene TRBJ1-3; D is ambiguous. Trimming took off 6 bases at V and 0 bases at J, with 12 bases between the two ends. Germline assignment: CDR1 LNHDA and CDR2 SQIVND (reference sequence). The CDR3 length is 15 residues. CDR3 in amino acids: CASRQWSRSGNTIYF. CDR3 coding DNA: TGTGCCAGTAGGCAGTGGTCCCGCTCTGGAAACACCATATATTTT.

This clone came up a few times. The chain has TRBV4-2 and TRBJ1-3, with a possible D match to TRBD1 (6 bases). The CDR3 length is 17 residues. Germline V gene sequence: CDR1 LGHNA, CDR2 YNFKEQ. V was pared by 1 base and J by 7 bases, with 20 bases between. Here the CDR3 reads CASSQVAQPQGRNTIYF. CDR3 sequence (DNA): TGTGCCAGCAGCCAAGTAGCCCAACCACAGGGTAGGAACACCATATATTTT.

This chain uses TRBV6-1 with TRBJ1-6; 10 bases agree with TRBD1. CDR1 is MNHNS and CDR2 is SASEGT in the germline V gene. This CDR3 is built from 16 residues. With V trimmed by 4 bases and J by 6 bases, 6 bases remained unmatched. The CDR3 coding sequence is TGTGCCAGCAGTGGGTACCGGGACAGGGGTAATTCACCCCTCCACTTT. This sequence encodes CASSGYRDRGNSPLHF.

This rearrangement joins TRBV28 to TRBJ2-1; 10 nucleotides agree with TRBD2. After removal of 2 bases from V and 3 bases from J, the junction contained 10 bases not matched to a gene. Germline loops: CDR1 MDHEN, CDR2 SYDVKM. The CDR3 totals 18 residues. CDR3 sequence reads: CASSLMDPSGGVYNEQFF. In nucleotides, the CDR3 is TGTGCCAGCAGTTTAATGGACCCCAGCGGGGGGGTCTACAATGAGCAGTTCTTC.

This clone appeared once. The gene calls are TRBV10-2 and TRBJ1-5; D is uncertain. V lost 8 bases to trimming and J lost 7 bases, with 18 bases between them. CDR1 and CDR2 (germline): WSHSY, SAAADI. This CDR3 is built from 14 residues. CDR3 sequence (DNA): TGCGCCAGCCGCGAGGTGGCCGGGAGCCAGCCCCAGCATTTT. It encodes CASREVAGSQPQHF.

The V and J genes are TRBV2 and TRBJ1-5; D gene ambiguous. The V gene lost 2 bases and the J gene lost 0 bases, with 5 bases spanning the gap. The CDR3 has 14 residues. CDR1 and CDR2 from the germline V gene are SNHLY and FYNNEI. The CDR3 loop reads CASSEQFSNQPQHF. CDR3 DNA sequence: TGTGCCAGCAGTGAACAGTTTAGCAATCAGCCCCAGCATTTT.